The 23 T cell receptor beta chains listed next were all sequenced from one sample in a study of shared clonotypes between healthy human individuals. Assay used: immunoSEQ multiplex PCR; TCRdb lists only in-frame clones, some missing. The table shows about 530,000 clones, with almost 80% occurring only once. Input material: PBMCs. The receptors originated from a woman aged 40 to 55 in good health. Some clones in this sample may be carry-over from other donors' samples.

This sequence joins TRBV5-1 and TRBJ1-1; no clear D gene. CDR1 SGHRS and CDR2 YFSETQ come from the germline V gene. The length of the CDR3 is 10 residues. Between the trimmed V and J ends, which lost 5 bases and 11 bases, there was a span of 10 bases. The DNA of the CDR3 is TGCGCCAGCAGGCCCGGGGAGGCTTTCTTT. The encoded protein is CASRPGEAFF.

With respect to this clone: Other DNA sequences of this sample code for an identical CDR3. The V and J genes are TRBV6-5 and TRBJ2-7, with 12 bases aligning to TRBD2. This CDR3 is 13 amino acids long. Germline assignment: CDR1 MNHEY and CDR2 SVGAGI. The ends lost 7 bases at V and 4 bases at J; junction bases unmatched: 2. The CDR3 spells CASIGTSGYEQYF. CDR3 sequence (DNA): TGTGCCAGCATTGGGACTAGCGGGTACGAGCAGTACTTC.

This clone was observed once. The CDR3 reads CASSPATSGTPTGELFF. DNA for the CDR3: TGTGCCAGCAGCCCAGCCACTAGCGGGACTCCTACCGGGGAGCTGTTTTTT. The V and J genes are TRBV7-8 and TRBJ2-2; TRBD2 matches at 10 bases. The germline V gene has CDR1 SGHVS and CDR2 FQNEAQ. The V segment lost 5 bases and the J segment 5 bases; nucleotides outside the gene matches: 11. This CDR3 is built from 17 residues.

This clone was counted at least ten times. This chain uses TRBV7-2 with TRBJ2-5, with TRBD2 as a possible D gene (5 bases). From germline, CDR1 is SGHTA and CDR2 FQGNSA. Trimming took 1 base from V and 7 from J, leaving 10 bases between them. There are 13 residues in the CDR3. This chain's CDR3 is CASSLEGLATQYF. The CDR3 DNA sequence: TGTGCCAGCAGCTTAGAAGGGCTAGCGACCCAGTACTTC.

This sequence joins TRBV5-3 and TRBJ2-5; D call uncertain. TRBV5-3 is an open reading frame whose function is uncertain. V dropped 6 bases and J dropped 14 bases, with 8 bases sitting between them. CDR3 length: 8 residues. CDR3 in amino acids: CARTRLYF. The CDR3 nucleotides are TGTGCCAGAACCCGCCTATACTTC.

This clone showed up many times. Distinct nucleotide sequences in the sample also encode this CDR3. This rearrangement joins TRBV30 to TRBJ2-2; TRBD2 matches at 12 bases. The junction had 6 bases not matched to a gene; V was cut back by 2 bases and J by 5 bases. The length of the CDR3 is 16 residues. CDR1 and CDR2 (germline): GTSNPN, SVGIG (reference sequence). The CDR3 loop reads CAWSSGLAGLTGELFF. The CDR3 DNA sequence: TGTGCCTGGAGTAGCGGACTAGCGGGGCTAACCGGGGAGCTGTTTTTT.

This sequence joins TRBV27 and TRBJ2-2, with 11 nucleotides matching TRBD2. Per germline, CDR1 MNHEY and CDR2 SMNVEV (reference sequence). The junction had 6 bases not matched to a gene; V was cut back by 5 bases and J by 4 bases. The CDR3 length is 16 residues. This CDR3 reads CASSKTSGRGTGELFF. CDR3 DNA: TGTGCCAGCAGTAAAACTAGCGGGAGAGGCACCGGGGAGCTGTTTTTT.

The chain uses TRBV7-8 and TRBJ2-7, with D perhaps TRBD1 or TRBD2 (6 bases each). In germline, CDR1 is SGHVS, CDR2 FQNEAQ. V was trimmed by 1 base and J by 5 bases, leaving 21 bases between them. This CDR3 contains 17 residues. CDR3 DNA sequence: TGTGCCAGCAGCTTAGGGATCCAGCCGGGGGCCTGGAACGAGCAGTACTTC. Translated: CASSLGIQPGAWNEQYF.

DNA of the CDR3: TGTGCCAGCAGTTTCCTCAGGGATACGCAGTATTTT. Protein sequence: CASSFLRDTQYF. The chain has TRBV28 and TRBJ2-3; D unresolved. V gave up 3 bases and J gave up 6 bases, with 7 bases separating them. This CDR3 is built from 12 residues. Germline lookup yields CDR1 MDHEN and CDR2 SYDVKM.

The V gene is TRBV29-1, the J gene TRBJ2-1, with TRBD2 identical over 11 bases. Trimming removed 2 bases from V and 0 bases from J; junction bases left unmatched: 3. Germline lookup yields CDR1 SQVTM and CDR2 ANQGSEA. The CDR3 totals 16 residues. For the CDR3, the DNA is TGCAGCGTTGAACGTCTAGCGGGAGGCTCCTACAATGAGCAGTTCTTC. Its translation: CSVERLAGGSYNEQFF.

The chain combines TRBV7-6 with TRBJ2-7; 14 bases fit TRBD2. CDR3 length equals 15 residues. Trimming cost V 5 bases and J 2 bases; bases outside gene matches: 2. CDR1 is SGHVS and CDR2 is FNYEAQ in the germline V gene. As DNA, the CDR3 is TGTGCCAGCAGCCCGGGACTAGCGGGAGCCTACGAGCAGTACTTC. This encodes CASSPGLAGAYEQYF.

This chain uses TRBV7-8 with TRBJ2-1; D uncertain. CDR1 is SGHVS, CDR2 FQNEAQ, per germline. This CDR3 comprises 13 residues. With 3 bases removed from V and 6 bases from J, the gap between germline ends came to 9 bases. The CDR3 loop reads CASSFGSPNEQFF. In DNA form, the CDR3 reads TGTGCCAGCAGCTTCGGCAGCCCCAATGAGCAGTTCTTC.

J is TRBJ2-6 and V is TRBV2; TRBD2 matches 9 bases. The germline CDR1 and CDR2 sequences are SNHLY and FYNNEI. The V gene end was trimmed by 5 bases and the J gene end by 1 base; junction bases not matched to a gene: 3. The CDR3 spans 16 residues. DNA of the CDR3: TGTGCCAGCAGTCTAGCGGGGCGATCTGGGGCCAACGTCCTGACTTTC. Its translation: CASSLAGRSGANVLTF.

This chain joins TRBV30 and TRBJ2-7; D is unresolved. Germline-derived CDR1 and CDR2 are GTSNPN and SVGIG (reference sequence). V was clipped by 2 bases and J by 2 bases, with 25 bases between them. The length of the CDR3 is 18 residues. Here the CDR3 reads CAWSPSRFSALPPYEQYF. CDR3 DNA sequence: TGTGCCTGGAGTCCCTCCCGGTTTTCGGCTCTTCCCCCCTACGAGCAGTACTTC.

CDR3 loop: CASSLDIGSGGYTF. CDR3 in DNA: TGCGCCAGCAGCTTGGATATCGGTTCAGGGGGGTACACCTTC. The chain has TRBV5-1 and TRBJ1-2; TRBD1 agrees at 7 bases. V lost 0 bases and J lost 11; bases outside the gene matches: 10. The CDR3 contains 14 residues. Per the germline V gene, CDR1 is SGHRS and CDR2 is YFSETQ.

The genes are TRBV19 and TRBJ1-5, with no clear D. Trimming pared 2 bases from V and 3 bases from J, leaving 8 bases between. CDR1 is LNHDA and CDR2 is SQIVND in the germline V gene (reference sequence). There are 14 residues in the CDR3. In DNA form, the CDR3 reads TGTGCCAGTAGTATACATGGCCCCAATCAGCCCCAGCATTTT. Its protein is CASSIHGPNQPQHF.

In this sample, this clone turned up once. The chain uses TRBV15 and TRBJ2-7, with D possibly TRBD1 on 6 matching bases. V gave up 0 bases and J gave up 3 bases, with 12 bases separating them. The CDR3 loop spans 15 amino acids. Germline V gene data show CDR1 as LNHNV and CDR2 as YYDKDF (reference sequence). In nucleotides, the CDR3 is TGTGCCACCAGCAGAGAGGCTACAGGGAGCTACGAGCAGTACTTC. Amino acid sequence: CATSREATGSYEQYF.

This chain uses TRBV12-5 with TRBJ1-3; the D gene is possibly TRBD1 (6 bases). The V gene's germline CDR1 is LGHNT and CDR2 FRNRAP. The CDR3 runs to 17 residues. Trimming took 0 bases from V and 0 from J, leaving 12 bases between them. CDR3 nucleotide sequence: TGTGCTAGTGGTTTGGTACTTGGGGGCGGCTCTGGAAACACCATATATTTT. It yields the protein CASGLVLGGGSGNTIYF.

J is TRBJ1-5 and V is TRBV7-2; D is unresolved. Germline loops: CDR1 SGHTA, CDR2 FQGNSA. V dropped 5 bases and J dropped 5 bases, with 10 bases sitting between them. This CDR3 region has 13 residues. The chain's CDR3 is CASSLDGYQPQHF. The CDR3 bases are TGTGCCAGCAGCCTGGACGGCTATCAGCCCCAGCATTTT.

The chain couples TRBV4-3 to TRBJ2-7; D not certain. V shed 0 bases and J shed 3 bases, with 12 bases lying between them. The CDR3 contains 15 residues. Germline V gives CDR1 LGHNA, CDR2 YSLEER. The CDR3 region has the DNA TGCGCCAGCAGCCAAGATCTGAAAGCAGACTACGAGCAGTACTTC. This encodes CASSQDLKADYEQYF.

The gene calls are TRBV19 and TRBJ2-7, with TRBD2 matching over 11 bases. Germline CDR1 is LNHDA and CDR2 is SQIVND (reference sequence). Trimming cost V 8 bases and J 4 bases; bases outside gene matches: 7. The CDR3 length is 14 residues. CDR3 residues: CASSARLAGYEQYF. CDR3 DNA sequence: TGTGCCAGTTCCGCCAGACTAGCGGGATACGAGCAGTACTTC.

This chain connects TRBV7-2 to TRBJ2-2; 10 nucleotides line up with TRBD2. Germline assignment: CDR1 SGHTA and CDR2 FQGNSA. The CDR3 contains 16 residues. V was pared by 3 bases and J by 6 bases, with 7 bases of the junction left unmatched. CDR3 residues: CASSLASGSNAGELFF. The CDR3 DNA sequence: TGTGCCAGCAGCTTGGCTAGCGGGAGTAACGCCGGGGAGCTGTTTTTT.

This CDR3 reads CASSYGGLGETQYF. CDR3 in DNA: TGTGCCAGCAGTTACGGGGGGCTGGGAGAGACCCAGTACTTC. This sequence joins TRBV6-6 and TRBJ2-5; D is possibly TRBD1 or TRBD2 (6 bases each). The CDR3 contains 14 residues. Trimming pared 2 bases from V and 4 bases from J, leaving 11 bases between. Germline V gene lookup returns CDR1 MNHNY and CDR2 SVGAGI (reference sequence).